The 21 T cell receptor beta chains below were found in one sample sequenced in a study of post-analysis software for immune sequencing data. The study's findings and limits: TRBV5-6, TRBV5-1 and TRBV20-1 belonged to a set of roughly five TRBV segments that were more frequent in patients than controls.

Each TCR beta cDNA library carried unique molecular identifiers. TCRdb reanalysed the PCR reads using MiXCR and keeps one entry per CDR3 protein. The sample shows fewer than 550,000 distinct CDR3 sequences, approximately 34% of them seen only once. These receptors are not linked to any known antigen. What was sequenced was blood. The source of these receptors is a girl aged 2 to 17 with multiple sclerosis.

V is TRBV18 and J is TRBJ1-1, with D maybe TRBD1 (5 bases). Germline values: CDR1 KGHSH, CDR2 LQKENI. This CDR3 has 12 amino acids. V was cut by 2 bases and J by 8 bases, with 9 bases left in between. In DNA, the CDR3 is TGTGCCAGCTCACCAGGGGGTGAAGAAGCTTTCTTT. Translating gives CASSPGGEEAFF.

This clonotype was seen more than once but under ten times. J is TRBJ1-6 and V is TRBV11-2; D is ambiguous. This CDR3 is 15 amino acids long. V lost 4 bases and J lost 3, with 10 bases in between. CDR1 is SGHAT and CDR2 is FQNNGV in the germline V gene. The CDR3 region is CASSSRVDYNSPLHF. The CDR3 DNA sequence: TGTGCCAGCAGCTCCCGAGTCGACTATAATTCACCCCTCCACTTT.

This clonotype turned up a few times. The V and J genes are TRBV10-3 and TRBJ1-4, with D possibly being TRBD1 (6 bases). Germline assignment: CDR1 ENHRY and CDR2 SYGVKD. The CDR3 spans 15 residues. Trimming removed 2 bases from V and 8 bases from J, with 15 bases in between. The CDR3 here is CAISEVGQFKEKLFF. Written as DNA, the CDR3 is TGTGCCATCAGTGAGGTGGGACAATTTAAAGAAAAACTGTTTTTT.

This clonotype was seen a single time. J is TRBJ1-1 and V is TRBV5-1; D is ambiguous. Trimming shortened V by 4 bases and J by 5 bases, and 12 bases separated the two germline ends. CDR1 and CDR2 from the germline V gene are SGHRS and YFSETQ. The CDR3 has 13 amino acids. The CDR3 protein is CASSSLYETEAFF. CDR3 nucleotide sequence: TGCGCCAGCAGCAGCCTTTACGAAACTGAAGCTTTCTTT. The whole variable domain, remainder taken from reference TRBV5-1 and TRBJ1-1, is KAGVTQTPRYLIKTRGQQVTLSCSPISGHRSVSWYQQTPGQGLQFLFEYFSETQRNKGNFPGRFSGRQFSNSRSEMNVSTLELGDSALYLCASSSLYETEAFFGQGTRLTVV.

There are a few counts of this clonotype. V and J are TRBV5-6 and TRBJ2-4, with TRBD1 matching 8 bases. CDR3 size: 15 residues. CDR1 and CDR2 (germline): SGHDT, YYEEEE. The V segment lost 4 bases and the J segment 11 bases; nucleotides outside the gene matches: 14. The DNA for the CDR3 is TGTGCCAGCAGCGGTGGGACAGGATGGGCCCAGGTTCAGTACTTC. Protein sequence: CASSGGTGWAQVQYF.

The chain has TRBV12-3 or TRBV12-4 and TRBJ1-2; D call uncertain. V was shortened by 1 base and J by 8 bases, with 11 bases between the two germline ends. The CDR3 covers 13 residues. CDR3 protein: CASSLGVVDGYTF. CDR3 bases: TGTGCCAGCAGTTTAGGGGTGGTAGACGGCTACACCTTC.

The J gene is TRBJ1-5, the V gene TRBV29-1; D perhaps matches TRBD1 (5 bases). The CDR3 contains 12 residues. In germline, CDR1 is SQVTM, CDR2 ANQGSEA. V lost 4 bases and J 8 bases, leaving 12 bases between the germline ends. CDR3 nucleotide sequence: TGCAGCGTTGGGGACGGTTCTGAGCCCCAGCATTTT. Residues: CSVGDGSEPQHF. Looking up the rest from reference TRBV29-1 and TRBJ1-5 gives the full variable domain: SAVISQKPSRDICQRGTSLTIQCQVDSQVTMMFWYRQQPGQSLTLIATANQGSEATYESGFVIDKFPISRPNLTFSTLTVSNMSPEDSSIYLCSVGDGSEPQHFGDGTRLSIL.

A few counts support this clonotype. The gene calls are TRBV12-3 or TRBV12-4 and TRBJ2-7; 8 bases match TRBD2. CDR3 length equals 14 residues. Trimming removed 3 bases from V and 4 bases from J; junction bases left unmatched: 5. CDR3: CASSFGLADYEQYF. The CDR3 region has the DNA TGTGCCAGCAGTTTCGGACTAGCAGATTACGAGCAGTACTTC.

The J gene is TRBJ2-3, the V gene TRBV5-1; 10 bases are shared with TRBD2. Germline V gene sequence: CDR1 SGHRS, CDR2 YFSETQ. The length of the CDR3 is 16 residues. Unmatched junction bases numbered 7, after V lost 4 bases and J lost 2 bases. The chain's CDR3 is CASSLSSGGNTDTQYF. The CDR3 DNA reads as TGCGCCAGCAGCCTATCTAGCGGGGGCAACACAGATACGCAGTATTTT.

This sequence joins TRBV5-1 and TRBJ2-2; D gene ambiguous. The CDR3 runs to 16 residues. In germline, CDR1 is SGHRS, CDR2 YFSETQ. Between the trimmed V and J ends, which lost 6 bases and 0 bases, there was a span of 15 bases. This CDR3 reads CASMGSALANTGELFF. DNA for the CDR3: TGCGCCAGCATGGGGTCAGCCCTCGCGAACACCGGGGAGCTGTTTTTT. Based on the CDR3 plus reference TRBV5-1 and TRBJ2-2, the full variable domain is KAGVTQTPRYLIKTRGQQVTLSCSPISGHRSVSWYQQTPGQGLQFLFEYFSETQRNKGNFPGRFSGRQFSNSRSEMNVSTLELGDSALYLCASMGSALANTGELFFGEGSRLTVL.

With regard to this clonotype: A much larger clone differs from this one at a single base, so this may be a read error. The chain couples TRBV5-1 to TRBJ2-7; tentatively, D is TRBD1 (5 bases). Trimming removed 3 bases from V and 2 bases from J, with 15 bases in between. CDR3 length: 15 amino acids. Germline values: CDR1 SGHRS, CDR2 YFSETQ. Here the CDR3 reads CASSSRAWGPYEQYF. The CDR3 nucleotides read TGCGCCAGCAGCTCACGGGCTTGGGGCCCCTACGAGCAGTACTTC.

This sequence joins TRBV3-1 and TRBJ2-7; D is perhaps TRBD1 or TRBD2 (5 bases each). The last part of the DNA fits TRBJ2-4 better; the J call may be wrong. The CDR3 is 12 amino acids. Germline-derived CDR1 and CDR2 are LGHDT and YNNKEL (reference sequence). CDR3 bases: TGTGCCAGCAGGCCCGGGACGGGCATTCAGTACTTC. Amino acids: CASRPGTGIQYF.

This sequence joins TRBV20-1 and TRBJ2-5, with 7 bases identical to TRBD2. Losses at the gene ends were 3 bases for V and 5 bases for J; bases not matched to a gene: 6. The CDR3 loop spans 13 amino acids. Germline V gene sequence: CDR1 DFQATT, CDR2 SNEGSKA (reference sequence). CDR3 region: CSASSGGVETQYF. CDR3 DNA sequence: TGCAGTGCTAGTTCGGGGGGTGTGGAGACCCAGTACTTC.

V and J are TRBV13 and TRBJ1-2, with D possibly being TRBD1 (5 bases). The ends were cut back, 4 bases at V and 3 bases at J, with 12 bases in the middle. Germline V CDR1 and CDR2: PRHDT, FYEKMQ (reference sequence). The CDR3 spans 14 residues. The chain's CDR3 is CASSSPGTDYGYTF. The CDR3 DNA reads TGTGCCAGCAGCTCCCCCGGGACGGACTATGGCTACACCTTC.

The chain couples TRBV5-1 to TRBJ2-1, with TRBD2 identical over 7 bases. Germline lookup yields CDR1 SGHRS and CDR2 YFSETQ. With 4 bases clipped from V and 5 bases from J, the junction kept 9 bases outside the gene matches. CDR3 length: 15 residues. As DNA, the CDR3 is TGCGCCAGCAGCGAACTAGCGCGAAATAACAATGAGCAGTTCTTC. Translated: CASSELARNNNEQFF.

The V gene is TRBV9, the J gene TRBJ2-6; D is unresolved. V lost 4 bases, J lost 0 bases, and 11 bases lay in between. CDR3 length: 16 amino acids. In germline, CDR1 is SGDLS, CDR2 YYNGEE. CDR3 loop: CASSPREFSGANVLTF. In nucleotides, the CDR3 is TGTGCCAGCAGCCCCCGAGAGTTCTCTGGGGCCAACGTCCTGACTTTC.

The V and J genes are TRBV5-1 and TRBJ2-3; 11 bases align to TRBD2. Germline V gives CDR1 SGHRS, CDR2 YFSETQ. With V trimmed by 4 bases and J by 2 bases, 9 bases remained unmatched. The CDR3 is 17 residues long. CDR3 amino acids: CASSLLTSGDVTDTQYF. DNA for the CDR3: TGCGCCAGCAGCCTACTGACTAGCGGGGACGTCACAGATACGCAGTATTTT. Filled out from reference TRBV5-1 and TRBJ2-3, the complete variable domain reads KAGVTQTPRYLIKTRGQQVTLSCSPISGHRSVSWYQQTPGQGLQFLFEYFSETQRNKGNFPGRFSGRQFSNSRSEMNVSTLELGDSALYLCASSLLTSGDVTDTQYFGPGTRLTVL.

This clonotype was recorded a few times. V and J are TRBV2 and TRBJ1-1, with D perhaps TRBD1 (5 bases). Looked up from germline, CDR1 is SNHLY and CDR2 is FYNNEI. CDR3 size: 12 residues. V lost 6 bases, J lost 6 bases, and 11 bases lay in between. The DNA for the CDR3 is TGTGCCAGCAGCGCCACAGGATCTGAAGCTTTCTTT. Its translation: CASSATGSEAFF.

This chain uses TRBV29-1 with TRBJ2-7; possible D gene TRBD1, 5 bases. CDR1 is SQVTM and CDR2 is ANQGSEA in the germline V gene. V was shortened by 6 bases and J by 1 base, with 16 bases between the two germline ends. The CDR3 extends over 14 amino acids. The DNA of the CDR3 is TGCAGCGTCCCCGGGCAGGGTGGGTCCTACGAGCAGTACTTC. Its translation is CSVPGQGGSYEQYF.

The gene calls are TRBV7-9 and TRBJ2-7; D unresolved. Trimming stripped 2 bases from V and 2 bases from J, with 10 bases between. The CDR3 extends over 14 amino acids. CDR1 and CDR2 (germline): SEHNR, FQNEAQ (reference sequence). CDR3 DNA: TGTGCCAGCAGCTTATCGCACCTCCCCTACGAGCAGTACTTC. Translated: CASSLSHLPYEQYF.

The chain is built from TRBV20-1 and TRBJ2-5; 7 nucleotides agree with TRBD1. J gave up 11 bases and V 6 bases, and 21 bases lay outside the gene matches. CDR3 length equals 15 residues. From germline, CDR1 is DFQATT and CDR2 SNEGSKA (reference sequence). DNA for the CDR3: TGCAGTGCGGTCACTGGACAGGCCCCCTACAATGAGCAGTACTTC. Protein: CSAVTGQAPYNEQYF.